The text below deals with one TCR beta chain. This CDR3 spans 17 amino acids. Deletions cut 0 bases from V and 6 bases from J, with 15 bases between. From germline, CDR1 is SGHDN and CDR2 FVKESK. The entry originates in a study of Ad26.COV2.S vaccination and SARS-CoV-2 variants. Assay used: immunoSEQ multiplex PCR; TCRdb lists only in-frame clones, some missing. This table holds about 680,000 clones, roughly nine tenths found once. Treatment: some 19 received Ad26.COV2.S at low or high dose, single or two shots; five or six received placebo; per-sample allocation not given. Sample collection was performed on day 63 after the first vaccine or placebo injection. A Boston adult aged 18-55 years was the donor.

Sample: peripheral blood, taken in a trial of Ad26.COV2.S vaccine versus placebo. The receptor was isolated from a person aged 18-60 years who received the Ad26.COV2.S COVID-19 vaccine or a placebo. J is TRBJ1-6 and V is TRBV14; D remains unclear. Written as DNA, the CDR3 is TGTGCCAGCAGCCAAGATCATATACGGAAGCGTAATTCACCCCTCCACTTT. It codes for CASSQDHIRKRNSPLHF.